This T cell receptor (beta chain) was sequenced in a study of human T cells and chemical hapten exposure. Findings of the study overall: PT1 expanded TCR counts and patch test score correlated positively.

The germline V gene has CDR1 SQVTM and CDR2 ANQGSEA. The V gene end was trimmed by 0 bases and the J gene end by 0 bases; junction bases not matched to a gene: 9. The CDR3 is made up of 18 amino acids. Stated time point: patch test 1, 2 weeks after DPC sensitization. Treatment indicated: therapeutic diphenylcyclopropenone sensitization with weekly scalp DPC. Concerning this clonotype itself: Its target is not known.

TCRdb re-analysed the RACE reads in MiXCR, keeping a single row per CDR3 protein. The sample records about 340,000 distinct CDR3 sequences, around 7% being singletons. This TCR was sampled from a woman under 30 with alopecia areata. Some clones in this sample may be carry-over from other donors' samples. This chain uses TRBV29-1 with TRBJ1-1, with 11 bases fitting TRBD1. Sequences were derived from whole blood, sampled in connection with sensitization to the hapten diphenylcyclopropenone (DPC). The chain's CDR3 is CSVEDLSDRGRMNTEAFF. The CDR3 DNA reads as TGCAGCGTTGAAGATCTCTCGGACAGGGGGCGTATGAACACTGAAGCTTTCTTT.